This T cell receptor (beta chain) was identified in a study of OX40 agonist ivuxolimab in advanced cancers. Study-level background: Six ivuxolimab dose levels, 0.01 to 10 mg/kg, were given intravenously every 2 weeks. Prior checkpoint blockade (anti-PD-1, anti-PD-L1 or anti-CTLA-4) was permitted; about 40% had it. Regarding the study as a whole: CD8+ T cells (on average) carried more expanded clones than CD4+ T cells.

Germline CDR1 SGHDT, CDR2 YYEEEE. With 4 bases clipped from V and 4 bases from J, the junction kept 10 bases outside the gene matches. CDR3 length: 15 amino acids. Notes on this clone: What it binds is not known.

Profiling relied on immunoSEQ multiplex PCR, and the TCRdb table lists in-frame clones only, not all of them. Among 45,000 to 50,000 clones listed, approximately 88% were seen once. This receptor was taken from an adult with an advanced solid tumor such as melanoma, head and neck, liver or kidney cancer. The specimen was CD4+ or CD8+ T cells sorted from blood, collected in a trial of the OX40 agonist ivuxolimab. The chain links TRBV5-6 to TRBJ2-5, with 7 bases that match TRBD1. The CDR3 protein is CASSQGSEGAETQYF. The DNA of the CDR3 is TGTGCCAGCAGCCAAGGGAGTGAGGGGGCAGAGACCCAGTACTTC. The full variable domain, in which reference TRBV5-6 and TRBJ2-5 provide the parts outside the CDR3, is DAGVTQSPTHLIKTRGQQVTLRCSPKSGHDTVSWYQQALGQGPQFIFQYYEEEERQRGNFPDRFSGHQFPNYSSELNVNALLLGDSALYLCASSQGSEGAETQYFGPGTRLLVL.